This is a list of T cell receptor beta chains from one sample in a study of response to subunit inactivated influenza vaccine. MiXCR was run by TCRdb on the RT-PCR reads, yielding one entry per CDR3 protein. Of hundreds of thousands of distinct CDR3 sequences detected, 12% to 15% appear once; the ten largest clones hold 7.5% to 9%. Sequencing used PBMCs from blood, obtained roughly 15 days before vaccination. The receptors derive from a man in his fifties who received an inactivated influenza vaccine. CDR3s include the opening cysteine and the closing phenylalanine or tryptophan. Fields, in order: V gene, D gene, J gene, clone size, CDR3 DNA, CDR3 protein. A D gene is named only where the DNA matches it firmly. Clone size is not always given. Where it is, it says once, few, many or a class for expanded clones.

TRBV6-5,-,TRBJ2-1,few,TGTGCCAGCAGTTACTCGAGTACAGGTAATGAGCAGTTCTTC,CASSYSSTGNEQFF
TRBV12-3/TRBV12-4,-,TRBJ2-3,-,TGTGCCAGCAGTTTTTACGGGCATACAGATACGCAGTATTTT,CASSFYGHTDTQYF
TRBV5-6,-,TRBJ2-2,-,TGTGCCAGCAGCTCGATGACAGGCCACGGGGAGCTGTTTTTT,CASSSMTGHGELFF
TRBV18,TRBD1,TRBJ2-1,-,TGTGCCAGCTCACCACGCGGGACAGGGGGCTACAATGAGCAGTTCTTC,CASSPRGTGGYNEQFF
TRBV2,-,TRBJ2-3,-,TGTGCCAGCAGCGCCCCTGACCACACAGATACGCAGTATTTT,CASSAPDHTDTQYF
TRBV19,-,TRBJ1-2,few,TGTGCCAGTAGTATAGACAGTGGATTCTATGGCTACACCTTC,CASSIDSGFYGYTF
TRBV12-3/TRBV12-4,-,TRBJ1-2,few,TGTGCCAGCAGTTTGTTAGGGCAGTCTAACTATGGCTACACCTTC,CASSLLGQSNYGYTF
TRBV7-3,-,TRBJ2-3,once,TGTGCCAGCAGCACGAAATCCACAGATACGCAGTATTTT,CASSTKSTDTQYF
TRBV7-9,-,TRBJ1-4,medium-sized,TGTGCCAACACCCCATACAGGGACCGCAATGAAAAACTGTTTTTT,CANTPYRDRNEKLFF
TRBV19,-,TRBJ1-6,-,TGTGCCAGTAGTGGGGTGGGAAATTCACCCCTCCACTTT,CASSGVGNSPLHF
TRBV14,TRBD2,TRBJ2-1,-,TGTGCCAGCAGCCAAGAGAACAGCGGGGCGATCTCCTACAATGAGCAGTTCTTC,CASSQENSGAISYNEQFF
TRBV20-1,-,TRBJ2-7,few,TGCAGTGCCCCCGACCCAGGAGGGTACGAGCAGTACTTC,CSAPDPGGYEQYF
TRBV2,-,TRBJ2-1,-,TGTGCCAGCAGTGAGTCGGGACACCTATACAATGAGCAGTTCTTC,CASSESGHLYNEQFF
TRBV6-5,TRBD1,TRBJ2-5,-,TGTGCCAGCAGTTCGAGACAGGGGGCTCTGGAGACCCAGTACTTC,CASSSRQGALETQYF
TRBV28,-,TRBJ1-1,few,TGTGCCAGCAACCGCGGGGGGGGCCCTGAAGCTTTCTTT,CASNRGGGPEAFF
TRBV5-1,-,TRBJ2-1,few,TGCGCCAGCAGCTTGGGTCGGAGGGTCCCTCGGGATGAGCAGTTCTTC,CASSLGRRVPRDEQFF
TRBV7-2,-,TRBJ2-1,few,TGTGCCAGCAGCTTTTCCAAAAGCTCCTACAATGAGCAGTTCTTC,CASSFSKSSYNEQFF
TRBV5-1,TRBD1,TRBJ1-1,many,TGCGCCAGCAGCACCGGGACAGGAGCTTTCTTT,CASSTGTGAFF